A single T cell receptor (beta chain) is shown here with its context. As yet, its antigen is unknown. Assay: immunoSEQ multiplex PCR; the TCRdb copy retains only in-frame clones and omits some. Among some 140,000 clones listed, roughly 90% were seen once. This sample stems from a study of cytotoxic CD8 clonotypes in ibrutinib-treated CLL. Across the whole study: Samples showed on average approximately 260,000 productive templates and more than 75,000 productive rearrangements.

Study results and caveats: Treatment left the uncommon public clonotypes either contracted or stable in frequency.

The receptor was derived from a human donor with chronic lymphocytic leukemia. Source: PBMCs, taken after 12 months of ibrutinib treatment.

CDR3 loop: CASSAPTSGRPDEQFF. The CDR3 nucleotides are TGTGCCAGCAGCGCCCCGACTAGCGGGAGACCCGATGAGCAGTTCTTC. This chain uses TRBV9 with TRBJ2-1; 12 nucleotides agree with TRBD2. Germline values: CDR1 SGDLS, CDR2 YYNGEE. Losses at the gene ends were 3 bases for V and 8 bases for J; bases not matched to a gene: 9. This CDR3 is 16 amino acids long.